The clone carrying this T cell receptor beta chain was seen repeatedly, ten times or more. Antigen: not known. Naive CD8 sequencing libraries were generated from around 20,000 to 1,000,000 sorted cells, with 10%, 30% or 50% RNA as input. Naive CD8 T cells were sorted as CD8+CD4-CCR7+CD45RA+. TCRdb ran MiXCR on the PCR reads and lists one entry per CDR3 protein. The sample consists of about 640,000 distinct CDR3 sequences, just under 20% of them appearing once. This sample was included in a study of molecular identifiers for immune sequencing clone quantification. Study results and caveats: Clone sizes that are highly expanded could be underestimated when identical TCR molecules share a barcode.

The specimen sequenced was naive CD8+ T cells from blood, with Jurkat cell RNA spiked in. The subset here: FACS-sorted CD8+CD4-CCR7+CD45RA+ naive T cells. This sequence was found in a human donor in good health. Some libraries in this study had Jurkat cell RNA spiked in.

Here the CDR3 DNA reads TGTGCCAGCAGCCCGGGAGGGTCCACAGATACGCAGTATTTT. Its translation: CASSPGGSTDTQYF. The V and J genes are TRBV6-5 and TRBJ2-3; TRBD2 aligns across 8 bases. Germline V lookup: CDR1 MNHEY, CDR2 SVGAGI. V shed 6 bases and J 2 bases; nucleotides not matched to a gene: 4. This CDR3 spans 14 amino acids.